This T cell receptor beta chain was sequenced in a study of OX40 agonist ivuxolimab in advanced cancers. As for the study in general: Ivuxolimab, an agonistic anti-OX40 (CD134) antibody, was given to patients.

Autoimmune disease history or systemic immunosuppression led to patient exclusion. The protocol was immunoSEQ multiplex PCR, while the TCRdb copy is restricted to in-frame clones and leaves out a portion. The profile shows tens of thousands of clones, 79% of them singletons. With regard to this clone: Antigen specificity is unknown.

The study, taken as a whole, reports: With doses of 0.1-3.0 mg/kg, partial responders showed among the lowest clonal expansion.

Sequenced here: CD4+ or CD8+ T cells sorted from blood, sampled in a trial of the OX40 agonist ivuxolimab. This sequence was found in an adult with an advanced solid tumor such as melanoma, head and neck, liver or kidney cancer.

The CDR3 here is CASSERGLGSTGELFF. The CDR3, as DNA: TGTGCCAGCAGTGAACGAGGGTTGGGGAGCACCGGGGAGCTGTTTTTT. The chain employs TRBV2 and TRBJ2-2; perhaps TRBD2 as D (5 bases). V lost 2 bases and J lost 4, with 14 bases in between. The CDR3 covers 16 residues. Germline lookup yields CDR1 SNHLY and CDR2 FYNNEI.